What follows are 4 T cell receptor beta chains derived from one specimen sequenced in a study of blood T cells in healthy people across ages. A second PCR, run for roughly 7 to 12 cycles, used a sample-barcoded 5' primer plus a J-beta primer mix. TCRdb analysed the 5' RACE reads with MiXCR anew, one entry per CDR3 protein. The table has about 650,000 distinct CDR3 sequences, approximately 29% seen once. The specimen sequenced was blood. All receptors derive from a woman aged 80 or over in good health.

This clonotype was counted ten times or more. The V gene is TRBV4-2, the J gene TRBJ1-4; TRBD1 aligns across 7 bases. This CDR3 is built from 18 residues. V was pared by 1 base and J by 0 bases, with 8 bases of the junction left unmatched. The germline gives CDR1 LGHNA, CDR2 YNFKEQ. The CDR3 reads CASSQAGGRRSTNEKLFF. The DNA of the CDR3 is TGTGCCAGCAGCCAAGCAGGGGGAAGAAGGTCAACTAATGAAAAACTGTTTTTT.

This clonotype was picked up one time. This chain joins TRBV7-8 and TRBJ1-2; 7 positions match TRBD1. Germline V CDR1 and CDR2: SGHVS, FQNEAQ. Unmatched junction bases numbered 6, after V lost 1 base and J lost 4 bases. This CDR3 is 15 amino acids long. CDR3 DNA: TGTGCCAGCAGCTTAGAGGCAGGGGGGGCCTATGGCTACACCTTC. As protein: CASSLEAGGAYGYTF.

Worth noting for this clonotype: The junction shows a germline mismatch at one end, possibly a read error. The V gene is TRBV15, the J gene TRBJ2-5, with 11 nucleotides matching TRBD1. The CDR3 has 16 amino acids. Per the germline V gene, CDR1 is LNHNV and CDR2 is YYDKDF (reference sequence). CDR3 nucleotides: TGTGTCACCAGCAGAGATCGGACAGGGGGCGGGAATGAGCAGTACTTC. This codes for CVTSRDRTGGGNEQYF.

This clonotype was observed many times. The rearrangement uses TRBV20-1 and TRBJ2-5; the match to TRBD2 covers 7 bases. V trimming: 0 bases; J trimming: 4 bases; junction bases outside the gene matches: 5. The germline CDR1 and CDR2 sequences are DFQATT and SNEGSKA (reference sequence). The CDR3 is 14 amino acids. The CDR3 spells CSARDPWGGETQYF. The CDR3 bases are TGCAGTGCTAGAGACCCCTGGGGGGGAGAGACCCAGTACTTC.